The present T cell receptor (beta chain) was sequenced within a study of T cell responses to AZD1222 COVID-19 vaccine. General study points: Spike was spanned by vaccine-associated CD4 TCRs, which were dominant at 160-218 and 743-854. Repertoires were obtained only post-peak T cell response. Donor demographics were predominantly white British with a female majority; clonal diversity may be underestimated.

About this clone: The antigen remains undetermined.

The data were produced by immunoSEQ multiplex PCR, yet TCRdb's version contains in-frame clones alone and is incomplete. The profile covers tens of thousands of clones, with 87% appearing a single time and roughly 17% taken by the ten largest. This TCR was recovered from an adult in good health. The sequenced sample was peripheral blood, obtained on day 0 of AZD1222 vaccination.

In DNA form, the CDR3 reads TGTGCCAGTAGTACCACAGGAAACTACAATGAGCAGTTCTTC. Its translation: CASSTTGNYNEQFF. V usage is TRBV19 and J usage is TRBJ2-1, with D possibly being TRBD1 (5 bases). The V gene's germline CDR1 is LNHDA and CDR2 SQIVND (reference sequence). This CDR3 is built from 14 residues. The germline V and J ends were trimmed by 4 bases and 3 bases, with 10 bases remaining between them. Full variable domain (missing parts from reference TRBV19 and TRBJ2-1): DGGITQSPKYLFRKEGQNVTLSCEQNLNHDAMYWYRQDPGQGLRLIYYSQIVNDFQKGDIAEGYSVSREKKESFPLTVTSAQKNPTAFYLCASSTTGNYNEQFFGPGTRLTVL.